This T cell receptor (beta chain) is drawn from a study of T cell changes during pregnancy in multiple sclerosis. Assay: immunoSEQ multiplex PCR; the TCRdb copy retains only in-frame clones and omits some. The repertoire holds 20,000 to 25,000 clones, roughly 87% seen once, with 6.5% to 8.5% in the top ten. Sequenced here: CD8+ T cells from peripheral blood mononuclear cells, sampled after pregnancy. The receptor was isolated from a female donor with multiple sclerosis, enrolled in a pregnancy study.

The CDR3: CASSVGGEETQYF. Here the CDR3 DNA reads TGTGCCAGCAGCGTAGGGGGAGAAGAGACCCAGTACTTC. The chain combines TRBV9 with TRBJ2-5, with a tentative D call TRBD2 (5 bases). Looked up from germline, CDR1 is SGDLS and CDR2 is YYNGEE. V lost 0 bases and J lost 3, with 6 bases in between. This CDR3 has 13 amino acids.